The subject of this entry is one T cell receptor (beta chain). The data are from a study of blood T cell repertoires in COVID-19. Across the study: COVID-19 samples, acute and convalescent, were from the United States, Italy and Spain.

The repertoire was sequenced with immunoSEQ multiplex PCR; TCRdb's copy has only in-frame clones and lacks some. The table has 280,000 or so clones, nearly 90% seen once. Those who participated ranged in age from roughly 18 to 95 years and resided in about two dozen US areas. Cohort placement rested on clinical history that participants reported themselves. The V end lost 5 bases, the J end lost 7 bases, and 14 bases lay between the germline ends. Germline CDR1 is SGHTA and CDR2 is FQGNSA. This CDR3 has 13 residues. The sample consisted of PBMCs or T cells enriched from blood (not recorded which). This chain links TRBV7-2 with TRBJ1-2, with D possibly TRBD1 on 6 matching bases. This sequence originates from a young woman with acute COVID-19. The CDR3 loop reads CASSESGVFGYTF. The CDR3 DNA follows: TGTGCCAGCAGCGAATCAGGGGTATTTGGCTACACCTTC.